This T cell receptor beta chain was identified during a study of prognosis after radiotherapy for stage I lung cancer. Study results and caveats: Patients who went on to get distant metastases had lower Shannon entropy after stereotactic body radiation therapy.

The germline V gene has CDR1 MGHRA and CDR2 YSYEKL. Trimming stripped 1 base from V and 0 bases from J, with 9 bases between. The CDR3 totals 16 residues. Node negativity on CT and PET/CT was present in all patients, alongside an absence of prior chemotherapy, radiotherapy or other malignancies. With respect to this clonotype: Its cognate antigen is unknown.

It was by two-round multiplex PCR that TCR beta CDR3 was amplified from genomic DNA. Primers specific to each TRBV and TRBJ gene were used in first-round PCR. In TCRdb, the multiplex PCR reads were re-called with MiXCR into one record per CDR3 protein. This table has 20,000 to 30,000 distinct CDR3 sequences, approximately 40% appearing once. The sample was PBMCs, taken before or after stereotactic body radiation therapy (not recorded which). The sequence was obtained from a donor over 45 with non-small cell lung cancer. V gene TRBV4-1 combines with J gene TRBJ2-2, with D maybe TRBD1 (5 bases). The CDR3 protein is CASSQVSTANTGELFF. The CDR3 DNA is TGCGCCAGCAGCCAAGTGTCGACAGCGAACACCGGGGAGCTGTTTTTT.